Listed below are T cell receptor beta chains from one sample, sequenced in a study of cytomegalovirus exposure and HLA in healthy donors. The data were produced by immunoSEQ multiplex PCR, yet TCRdb's version contains in-frame clones alone and is incomplete. The sample lists over 200,000 clones; around four fifths were seen once. The sequencing input was PBMCs. The receptors shown here come from a woman aged 18-35 years in good health and CMV-seronegative. Both conserved end residues are part of each CDR3.

CDR3aa	v_gene
CASTRGGGKNSPLHF	TRBV6-5
CATSRGDSSYEQYF	TRBV15
CASSLVGGSNQPQHF	TRBV27
CASSLDRRPLYEQYF	TRBV11-2
CASSIGRDYEQYF	TRBV7-3
CASSVGLDEQFF	TRBV9
CATSRGQEQYF	TRBV15
CASNTGAHYEQYF	TRBV10-2
CASSLSWGDIAFF	TRBV7-3
CASSQDLAGMGGNQPQHF	TRBV4-1
CASSGGRALNQPQHF	TRBV2
CASSQNSGAANEKLFF	TRBV7-9
CASRPGTGGREQYF	TRBV6-1
CASSERGAGELFF	TRBV2
CASSNRDGSYEQYF	TRBV19
CAISDVGNTIYF	TRBV10-3
CASRSGGGEQYF	TRBV6-5
CASRAPGRGNEQFF	TRBV11-2
CAWSGQGDEKLFF	TRBV30
CASSQVPQVGQPQHF	TRBV4-1
CASSYGVSGTEAFF	TRBV7-2
CASSEARGNEQFF	TRBV27
CASSSWGQGATGTEAFF	TRBV11-2